Listed here are 5 T cell receptor beta chains from one sample, sequenced in a study of OX40 agonist ivuxolimab in advanced cancers. The data were produced by immunoSEQ multiplex PCR, yet TCRdb's version contains in-frame clones alone and is incomplete. The table shows roughly 50,000 clones, with 85% to 90% occurring only once. The input for sequencing was CD4+ or CD8+ T cells sorted from blood, taken in a trial of the OX40 agonist ivuxolimab. The source of these receptors is an adult with an advanced solid tumor such as melanoma, head and neck, liver or kidney cancer.

This sequence joins TRBV27 and TRBJ2-1; 14 nucleotides line up with TRBD2. Germline CDR1 and CDR2: MNHEY and SMNVEV (reference sequence). The CDR3 totals 16 residues. Trimming removed 7 bases from V and 8 bases from J; junction bases left unmatched: 10. The CDR3 nucleotides read TGTGCCAGCAAACAGACTAGCGGGAGGGGAATCTATGAGCAGTTCTTC. Translating gives CASKQTSGRGIYEQFF.

The gene calls are TRBV2 and TRBJ2-3; the match to TRBD1 covers 10 bases. This CDR3 spans 15 amino acids. Per the germline V gene, CDR1 is SNHLY and CDR2 is FYNNEI. V gave up 9 bases and J gave up 6 bases; unmatched junction bases: 12. The CDR3, as DNA: TGTGCCAGTCCGTCCGGGACAGGGGAGGGTGATACGCAGTATTTT. It translates to CASPSGTGEGDTQYF.

The chain is built from TRBV15 and TRBJ2-7, with a weak D call TRBD1 (5 bases). The CDR3 is made up of 14 amino acids. Germline V CDR1 and CDR2: LNHNV, YYDKDF (reference sequence). With 0 bases removed from V and 2 bases from J, the gap between germline ends came to 8 bases. The CDR3 nucleotides read TGTGCCACCAGCAGAGACAGGGATACCTACGAGCAGTACTTC. This encodes CATSRDRDTYEQYF.

In its sample, this clone was seen once. The chain combines TRBV9 with TRBJ1-1; D not resolved. CDR1 and CDR2 (germline): SGDLS, YYNGEE. V lost 0 bases and J lost 3, with 9 bases in between. This CDR3 is built from 14 residues. In nucleotides, the CDR3 is TGTGCCAGCAGCGTAGGCACGGGCTACACTGAAGCTTTCTTT. Translation gives CASSVGTGYTEAFF. The full variable domain, in which reference TRBV9 and TRBJ1-1 provide the parts outside the CDR3, is DSGVTQTPKHLITATGQRVTLRCSPRSGDLSVYWYQQSLDQGLQFLIQYYNGEERAKGNILERFSAQQFPDLHSELNLSSLELGDSALYFCASSVGTGYTEAFFGQGTRLTVV.

V usage is TRBV7-6 and J usage is TRBJ2-2; no reliable D call. The CDR3 totals 16 residues. Germline CDR1 and CDR2: SGHVS and FNYEAQ. V gave up 1 base and J gave up 6 bases, with 15 bases separating them. This CDR3 is CASSLVSSGKAGELFF. The CDR3 DNA reads as TGTGCCAGCAGCTTAGTAAGCTCTGGGAAGGCCGGGGAGCTGTTTTTT.